This TCR beta chain was captured in a study of T cell responses to AZD1222 COVID-19 vaccine. General study findings and limits: Nearly half of spike-specific TCRs reportedly target unmutated variant regions. Donors were chiefly white British, with a greater number of females, and clonal diversity was perhaps underestimated.

Libraries were prepared by immunoSEQ multiplex PCR; TCRdb keeps only in-frame clonotypes and omits some of them. The repertoire includes around 150,000 clones, more than 70% of them detected once, and about 3.3% sits in the top ten. As to this clone: Its antigen is currently unknown.

Material: peripheral blood, obtained on day 0 of MenACWY control vaccination. This TCR was sampled from an adult in good health.

The CDR3 DNA reads TGTGCCAGCAGCCGCAGAAAGCTAGCGGGGGTTTCCTACGAGCAGTACTTC. Translating gives CASSRRKLAGVSYEQYF. J is TRBJ2-7 and V is TRBV14; 10 nucleotides line up with TRBD2. V lost 4 bases, J lost 1 base, and 10 bases stayed unmatched. There are 17 residues in the CDR3. The germline V gene has CDR1 SGHDN and CDR2 FVKESK.